The sequence of this TCR beta chain was determined in a study of CD8 T cells in Susac syndrome (dated by TCRdb to about 2019). Turning to the overall study: Whether CD8+ T cell activation and differentiation in Susac syndrome was antigen driven was tested using repertoire sequencing.

From its cysteine to its phenylalanine, the CDR3 spans 19 amino acids. Left in the record is the CDR3 DNA by itself, 57 bases read in frame from the first base. Ends trimmed: V by 2 bases, J by 1 base; bases unmatched to a gene: 7. CDR1 LGHDT and CDR2 YNNKEL were looked up in the germline V gene (reference sequence). Note on this clonotype: Its antigen has not been determined. The record has no base qualities; no much larger clone is one base away.

RNA was extracted with the RNeasy kit and about 0.5 to 1 ug was reverse transcribed using random hexamers. TCR beta CDR3 regions were amplified with the immunoSEQ multiplex PCR assay covering 54 Vbeta and 13 Jbeta segments. PCR amplification bias was corrected using a synthetic template baseline for primer optimization and computational correction. The source study handled its data this way. Reads were annotated to V, D and J genes per IMGT and analyzed with immunoSEQ Analyzer, keeping only productive sequences. Clonality was calculated as one minus the Shannon entropy normalized by log2 of the number of productive unique sequences. Public and private clones were assessed among the 100 most prevalent clones of each patient and control. Clones were defined as Susac-specific when absent from the healthy and MS cohorts, from 1,000 to 1,100 published viral clones and from other ImmuneACCESS disease sequences. TCRdb trimmed public reads at Q25 via fastp, called clones via MiXCR and kept in-frame beta chains. One record per CDR3 amino acid sequence lists the most common genes and DNA. TCRdb, not the original authors, processed these V and J calls. The sample profile shows about 190,000 distinct CDR3 sequences; approximately 93% of them were found once. The ten biggest clones cover 0.1% of the sample.

Points the paper makes about the study in general: The study acknowledged that relatively few individuals were included in the TCR sequencing and HLA analysis.

Peripheral blood CD8+ and CD4+ T cells from healthy donors, Susac syndrome patients and multiple sclerosis patients were profiled by high-throughput TCR beta sequencing. Healthy donors were included as age- and sex-matched controls. Bulk CD8+ and CD4+ T cells were purified magnetically by negative isolation, whereas CD8+ TEMRA cells were enriched by FACS. Blood was drawn into EDTA tubes, processed within 24 hours, and PBMCs were isolated by density gradient centrifugation. PBMCs destined for TCR sequencing were cryopreserved in liquid nitrogen and later thawed in a 37 °C water bath. A purity of at least 90% was achieved for sorted or isolated CD4+, CD8+ and CD8+ TEMRA cells.

The receptor comes from a human donor in good health. The rearranged segments are TRBV3-1 and TRBJ2-6; TRBD1 fits 11 bases in the junction. The sequenced material came from CD4+ T cells from PBMCs. The CDR3 reads as follows: CASSQHGQGAVSGANVLTF. The DNA is TGTGCCAGCAGCCAACACGGACAGGGGGCGGTGTCTGGGGCCAACGTCCTGACTTTC.